This T cell receptor beta chain was obtained from a study of identical twins. Study-wide results and caveats: Cross-sectional statistical analysis was relied on for the conclusions, without the same donors being followed. Recombination models fit unrelated individuals' TCR alpha sharing but underestimated twins'.

Each CDR3 protein gets one entry after TCRdb re-called the 5' RACE reads with MiXCR. The sample includes fewer than 550,000 distinct CDR3 sequences, 12% to 15% of them seen just once. The CDR3 is made up of 15 amino acids. Unmatched junction bases numbered 3, after V lost 2 bases and J lost 2 bases. CDR1 is SGHRS, CDR2 YFSETQ, per germline. To note about this clonotype: The target antigen is unknown.

These data also featured in a second study, about yellow fever vaccine responses in identical twins.

This sequence originates from a woman under 30 in good health. The rearrangement joins TRBV5-1 to TRBJ1-3; 8 bases fit TRBD1. The specimen was CD4+ T cells sorted from blood. The CDR3 spells CASSFTTGAGNTIYF. CDR3 DNA: TGCGCCAGCAGCTTCACGACAGGGGCTGGAAACACCATATATTTT.